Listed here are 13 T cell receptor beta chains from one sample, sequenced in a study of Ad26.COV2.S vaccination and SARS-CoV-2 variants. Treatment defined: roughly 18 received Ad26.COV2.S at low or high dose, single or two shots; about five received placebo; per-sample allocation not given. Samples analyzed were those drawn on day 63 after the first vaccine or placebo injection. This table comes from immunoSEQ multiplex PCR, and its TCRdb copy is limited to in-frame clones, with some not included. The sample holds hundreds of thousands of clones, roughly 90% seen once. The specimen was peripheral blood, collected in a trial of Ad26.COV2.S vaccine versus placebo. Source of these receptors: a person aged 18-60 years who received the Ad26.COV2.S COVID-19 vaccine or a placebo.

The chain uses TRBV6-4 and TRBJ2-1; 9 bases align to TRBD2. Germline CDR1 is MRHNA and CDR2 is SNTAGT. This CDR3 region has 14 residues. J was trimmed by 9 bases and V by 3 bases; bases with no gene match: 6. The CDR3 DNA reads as TGTGCCAGCAGTGAGCGGGAGGGAGACGGTGAGCAGTTCTTC. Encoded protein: CASSEREGDGEQFF.

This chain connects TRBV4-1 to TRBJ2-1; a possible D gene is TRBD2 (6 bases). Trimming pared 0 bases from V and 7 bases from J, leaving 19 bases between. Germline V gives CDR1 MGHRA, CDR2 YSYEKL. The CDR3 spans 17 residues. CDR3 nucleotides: TGCGCCAGCAGCCAAGAGTGGGGGGACCTTACATGGAATGAGCAGTTCTTC. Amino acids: CASSQEWGDLTWNEQFF.

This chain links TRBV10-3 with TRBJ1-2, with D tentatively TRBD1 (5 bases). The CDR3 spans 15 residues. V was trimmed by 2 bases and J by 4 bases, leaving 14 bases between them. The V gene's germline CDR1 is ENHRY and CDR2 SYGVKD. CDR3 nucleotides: TGTGCCATCAGTGAGACAACAGGAGACTTCTATGGCTACACCTTC. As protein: CAISETTGDFYGYTF.

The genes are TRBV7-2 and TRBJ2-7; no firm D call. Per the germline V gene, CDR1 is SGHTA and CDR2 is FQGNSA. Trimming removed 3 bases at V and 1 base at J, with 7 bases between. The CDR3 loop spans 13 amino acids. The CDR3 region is CASSFLGSYEQYF. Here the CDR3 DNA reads TGTGCCAGCAGCTTTTTAGGTTCCTACGAGCAGTACTTC. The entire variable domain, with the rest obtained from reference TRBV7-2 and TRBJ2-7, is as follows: GAGVSQSPSNKVTEKGKDVELRCDPISGHTALYWYRQSLGQGLEFLIYFQGNSAPDKSGLPSDRFSAERTGGSVSTLTIQRTQQEDSAVYLCASSFLGSYEQYFGPGTRLTVT.

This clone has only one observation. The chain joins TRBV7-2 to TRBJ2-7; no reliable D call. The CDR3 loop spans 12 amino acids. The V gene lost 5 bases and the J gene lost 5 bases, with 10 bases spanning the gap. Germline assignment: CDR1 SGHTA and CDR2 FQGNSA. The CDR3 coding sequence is TGTGCCAGCAGCCCCCGGTTTGACGAGCAGTACTTC. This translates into CASSPRFDEQYF.

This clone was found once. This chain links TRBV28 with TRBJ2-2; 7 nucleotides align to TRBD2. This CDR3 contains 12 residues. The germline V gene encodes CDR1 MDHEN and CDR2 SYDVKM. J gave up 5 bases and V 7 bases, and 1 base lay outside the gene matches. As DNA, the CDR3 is TGTGCCAGCACCGGGGGGACCGGGGAGCTGTTTTTT. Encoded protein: CASTGGTGELFF.

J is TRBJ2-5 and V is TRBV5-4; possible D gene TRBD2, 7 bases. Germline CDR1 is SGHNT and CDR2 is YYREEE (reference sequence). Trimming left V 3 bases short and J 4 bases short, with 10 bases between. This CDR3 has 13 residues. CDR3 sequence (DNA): TGTGCCAGCAGCTGGGCGGGGGCAGAGACCCAGTACTTC. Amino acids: CASSWAGAETQYF.

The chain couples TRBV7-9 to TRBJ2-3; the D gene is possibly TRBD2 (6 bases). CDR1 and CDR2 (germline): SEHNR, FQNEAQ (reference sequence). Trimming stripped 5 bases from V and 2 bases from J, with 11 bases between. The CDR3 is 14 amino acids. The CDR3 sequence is CASSAWDFTDTQYF. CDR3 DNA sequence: TGTGCCAGCAGCGCCTGGGACTTCACAGATACGCAGTATTTT.

The CDR3 is CASSLDVTPMNTEAFF. DNA of the CDR3: TGTGCCAGCAGCTTAGACGTGACACCCATGAACACTGAAGCTTTCTTT. The J gene is TRBJ1-1, the V gene TRBV7-8, with D hard to call. Germline loops: CDR1 SGHVS, CDR2 FQNEAQ. The germline V and J ends were trimmed by 1 base and 0 bases, with 12 bases remaining between them. This CDR3 comprises 16 residues.

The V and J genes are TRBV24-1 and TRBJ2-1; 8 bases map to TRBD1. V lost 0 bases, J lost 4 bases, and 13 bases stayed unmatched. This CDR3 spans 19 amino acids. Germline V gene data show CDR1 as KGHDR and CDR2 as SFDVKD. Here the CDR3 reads CATSDLPRRQGARYNEQFF. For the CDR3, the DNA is TGTGCCACCAGTGATTTGCCTCGTAGGCAGGGGGCACGGTACAATGAGCAGTTCTTC.

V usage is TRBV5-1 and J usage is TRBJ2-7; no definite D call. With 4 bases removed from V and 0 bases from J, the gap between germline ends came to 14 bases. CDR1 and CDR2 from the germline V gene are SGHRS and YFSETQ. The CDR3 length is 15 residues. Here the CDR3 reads CASSASLSSSYEQYF. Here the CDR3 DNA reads TGCGCCAGCAGCGCAAGCCTGTCGAGCTCCTACGAGCAGTACTTC. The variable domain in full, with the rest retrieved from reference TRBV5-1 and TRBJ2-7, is KAGVTQTPRYLIKTRGQQVTLSCSPISGHRSVSWYQQTPGQGLQFLFEYFSETQRNKGNFPGRFSGRQFSNSRSEMNVSTLELGDSALYLCASSASLSSSYEQYFGPGTRLTVT.

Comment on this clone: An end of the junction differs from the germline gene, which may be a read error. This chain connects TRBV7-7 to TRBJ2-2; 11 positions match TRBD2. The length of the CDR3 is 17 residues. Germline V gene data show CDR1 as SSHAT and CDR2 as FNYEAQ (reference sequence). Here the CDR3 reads CASSFHSLAGVTGELFF. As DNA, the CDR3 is TGTGCTAGCAGCTTCCACTCACTAGCGGGGGTTACCGGGGAGCTGTTTTTT.

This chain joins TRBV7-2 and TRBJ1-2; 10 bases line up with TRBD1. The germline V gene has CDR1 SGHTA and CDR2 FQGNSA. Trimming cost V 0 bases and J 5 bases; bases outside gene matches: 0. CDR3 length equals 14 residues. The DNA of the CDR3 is TGTGCCAGCAGCTTAGCGGGACAGGGGTATGGCTACACCTTC. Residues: CASSLAGQGYGYTF.